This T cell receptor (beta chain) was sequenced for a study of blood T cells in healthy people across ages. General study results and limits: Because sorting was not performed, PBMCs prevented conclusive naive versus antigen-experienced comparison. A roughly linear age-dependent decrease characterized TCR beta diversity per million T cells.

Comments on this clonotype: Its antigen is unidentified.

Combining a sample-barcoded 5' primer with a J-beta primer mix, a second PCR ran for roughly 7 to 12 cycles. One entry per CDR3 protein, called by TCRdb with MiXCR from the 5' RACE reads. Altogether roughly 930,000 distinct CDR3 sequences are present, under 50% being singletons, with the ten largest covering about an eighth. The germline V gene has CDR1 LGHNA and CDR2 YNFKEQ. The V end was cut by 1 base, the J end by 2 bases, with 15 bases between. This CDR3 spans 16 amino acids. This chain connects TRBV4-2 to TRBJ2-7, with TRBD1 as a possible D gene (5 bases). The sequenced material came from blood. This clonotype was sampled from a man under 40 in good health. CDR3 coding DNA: TGTGCCAGCAGCCAAGGAGGTGGCGACAGAGCCTACGAGCAGTACTTC. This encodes CASSQGGGDRAYEQYF.